These 25 T cell receptor beta chains share one sample of origin, sequenced in a study of T cell repertoires in cytomegalovirus infection. Via MiXCR, TCRdb re-called the reads, giving one row per CDR3 protein. This table has about 900,000 distinct CDR3 sequences, 30% to 40% appearing once. No antigens are known for them. Specimen: cultured CD8+ T cells from PBMCs, collected from culture after CMV antigen stimulation. The receptors stem from a human donor in good health (CMV status not recorded). Some clones in this sample may be carry-over from other donors' samples.

The table lists this clonotype with many counts. The chain combines TRBV6-2 or TRBV6-3 with TRBJ2-1, with TRBD2 matching 12 bases. The CDR3 runs 16 residues. The junction had 7 bases not matched to a gene; V was cut back by 4 bases and J by 6 bases. Germline CDR1 and CDR2: MNHEY and SVGEGT. This CDR3 is CASSSPGLAGSNEQFF. The DNA for the CDR3 is TGTGCCAGCAGTTCCCCCGGACTAGCGGGGAGCAATGAGCAGTTCTTC.

This chain connects TRBV6-8 to TRBJ2-2; D remains ambiguous. Per the germline V gene, CDR1 is MNHGY and CDR2 is SAAAGT. The V gene lost 0 bases and the J gene lost 10 bases, with 9 bases spanning the gap. This CDR3 region has 13 residues. The CDR3 sequence: CASSYSRILELFF. The CDR3, as DNA: TGTGCCAGCAGTTACTCGAGGATTCTGGAGCTGTTTTTT.

This clonotype was seen many times. The chain links TRBV7-2 to TRBJ2-7; D may be TRBD1 (5 bases). Trimming shortened V by 5 bases and J by 5 bases, and 22 bases separated the two germline ends. The CDR3 spans 16 residues. In germline, CDR1 is SGHTA, CDR2 FQGNSA. CDR3 DNA: TGTGCCAGCAGCCGAAAAAGACAGATTCCGAGAGACGAGCAGTACGTC. It codes for CASSRKRQIPRDEQYV.

The sample holds many counts of this clonotype. The CDR3 DNA reads TGTGCCAGCAGCCCCCTGACGGTCCCAAACAGGACAGATACGCAGTATTTT. Translated: CASSPLTVPNRTDTQYF. V is TRBV7-6 and J is TRBJ2-3; D possibly corresponds to TRBD1 (5 bases). The germline V and J ends were trimmed by 5 bases and 3 bases, with 21 bases remaining between them. Germline values: CDR1 SGHVS, CDR2 FNYEAQ. The CDR3 totals 17 residues.

Only a few counts were recorded for this clonotype. This chain links TRBV4-1 with TRBJ2-1; perhaps TRBD2 as D (6 bases). Germline V gene lookup returns CDR1 MGHRA and CDR2 YSYEKL. The CDR3 contains 15 residues. V was trimmed by 3 bases and J by 0 bases, leaving 9 bases between them. CDR3 nucleotides: TGCGCCAGCAGCCAGGACGGGAGCTCCTACAATGAGCAGTTCTTC. Residues: CASSQDGSSYNEQFF.

This clonotype has just a few counts. The rearrangement links TRBV7-3 to TRBJ2-5, with TRBD1 matching 7 bases. CDR1 and CDR2 (germline): SGHTA, FQGTGA. CDR3 length equals 13 residues. With V trimmed by 5 bases and J by 4 bases, 4 bases remained unmatched. The CDR3 spells CASSLGTAETQYF. CDR3 sequence (DNA): TGTGCCAGCAGCCTCGGGACAGCAGAGACCCAGTACTTC.

As to this clonotype: Its ends do not fully match the called genes, so a read error is possible. The J gene is TRBJ2-7, the V gene TRBV4-1; D might be TRBD1 or TRBD2, each matching 5 bases. The CDR3 is made up of 15 amino acids. Germline V gene data show CDR1 as MGHRA and CDR2 as YSYEKL. CDR3 DNA sequence: TGTGCCAGCAGCCAAGAGGGGCCGCCCTCCTACGAGCAGTACTTC. Its protein is CASSQEGPPSYEQYF.

This clonotype was seen a handful of times. The chain couples TRBV2 to TRBJ2-7, with TRBD1 matching 8 bases. Germline trimming cut 5 bases from V and 3 bases from J; bases unmatched to any gene: 6. This CDR3 is 14 amino acids long. Germline CDR1 is SNHLY and CDR2 is FYNNEI. The CDR3 DNA is TGTGCCAGCAGTTTGGACAGGGACGGCTACGAGCAGTACTTC. Amino acids: CASSLDRDGYEQYF.

The V and J genes are TRBV5-8 and TRBJ1-2; TRBD1 might be the D (6 bases). The V gene lost 4 bases and the J gene lost 4 bases, with 17 bases spanning the gap. Germline V lookup: CDR1 SGHTS, CDR2 YDEGEE. There are 15 residues in the CDR3. In DNA form, the CDR3 reads TGTGCCAGCAGCCTGGCCCAGGGGCGCATCTATGGCTACACCTTC. This sequence encodes CASSLAQGRIYGYTF.

This clonotype was observed a few times. The chain is built from TRBV6-1 and TRBJ2-7; 8 bases fit TRBD1. Germline CDR1 and CDR2: MNHNS and SASEGT. The CDR3 is 16 residues long. J gave up 4 bases and V 5 bases, and 13 bases lay outside the gene matches. The DNA of the CDR3 is TGTGCCAGCAGTTACAGCGCGGGAACAGGGGGTTACGAGCAGTACGTC. It specifies CASSYSAGTGGYEQYV.

Details on this clonotype: A much larger clone is a single base away; this may be a read error. This rearrangement joins TRBV6-1 to TRBJ1-2; 7 bases align to TRBD1. Germline V lookup: CDR1 MNHNS, CDR2 SASEGT. V was pared by 8 bases and J by 3 bases, with 12 bases of the junction left unmatched. The CDR3 extends over 15 amino acids. The CDR3 region is CASGTVTELHYGYTF. The DNA for the CDR3 is TGTGCCAGCGGGACAGTTACAGAACTTCACTATGGCTACACCTTC.

The CDR3 here is CASSFIRAAGANVLTF. In DNA form, the CDR3 reads TGTGCCAGCAGCTTTATACGGGCGGCGGGGGCCAACGTCCTGACTTTC. The V and J genes are TRBV5-6 and TRBJ2-6; no reliable D call. CDR1 SGHDT and CDR2 YYEEEE come from the germline V gene. The CDR3 spans 16 residues. With 2 bases removed from V and 4 bases from J, the gap between germline ends came to 13 bases.

This clonotype was seen repeatedly, ten times or more. V usage is TRBV7-8 and J usage is TRBJ2-3; D uncertain. The germline CDR1 and CDR2 sequences are SGHVS and FQNEAQ. The V end was cut by 7 bases, the J end by 0 bases, with 14 bases between. The CDR3 has 15 residues. CDR3 in amino acids: CASTLRGGSTDTQYF. The DNA of the CDR3 is TGTGCCAGCACCCTAAGAGGTGGAAGCACAGATACGCAGTATTTT.

The rearrangement links TRBV5-5 to TRBJ2-2; D not certain. Per germline, CDR1 SGHKS and CDR2 YYEKEE (reference sequence). Trimming pared 1 base from V and 3 bases from J, leaving 10 bases between. This CDR3 has 15 amino acids. The CDR3 reads CASSLRADYTGELFF. The CDR3 DNA follows: TGTGCCAGCAGCTTGAGGGCAGACTACACCGGGGAGCTGTTTTTT. The full variable domain, rest sourced from reference TRBV5-5 and TRBJ2-2, is DAGVTQSPTHLIKTRGQQVTLRCSPISGHKSVSWYQQVLGQGPQFIFQYYEKEERGRGNFPDRFSARQFPNYSSELNVNALLLGDSALYLCASSLRADYTGELFFGEGSRLTVL.

Ten or more counts support this clonotype. This CDR3 reads CASSPRTGSGANVLTF. The CDR3 coding sequence is TGTGCCAGCAGCCCAAGGACAGGGTCTGGGGCCAACGTCCTGACTTTC. The chain has TRBV7-9 and TRBJ2-6; TRBD1 aligns across 8 bases. This CDR3 region has 16 residues. The germline gives CDR1 SEHNR, CDR2 FQNEAQ (reference sequence). V gave up 5 bases and J gave up 1 base; unmatched junction bases: 4.

As for this clonotype: At one end the junction does not follow the germline gene, possibly because of a read error. The chain is built from TRBV7-9 and TRBJ1-1, with D unclear. The CDR3 length is 15 residues. Germline-derived CDR1 and CDR2 are SEHNR and FQNEAQ (reference sequence). The CDR3 reads CASSIAVAMNTEAFF. In DNA form, the CDR3 reads TGTGCCAGCAGCATAGCCGTCGCCATGAACACTGAAGCTTTCTTT.

The rearrangement joins TRBV6-2 or TRBV6-3 to TRBJ1-1; no definite D call. Germline V CDR1 and CDR2: MNHEY, SVGEGT. CDR3 length equals 15 residues. The V and J ends lost 0 bases and 1 base respectively, with 9 bases between them. The CDR3 reads CASSYSLGPNTEAFF. CDR3 in DNA: TGTGCCAGCAGTTACTCGTTAGGACCGAACACTGAAGCTTTCTTT.

A few counts support this clonotype. The genes are TRBV10-3 and TRBJ1-2; 7 nucleotides agree with TRBD1. Germline lookup yields CDR1 ENHRY and CDR2 SYGVKD. CDR3 size: 12 residues. The V segment lost 7 bases and the J segment 4 bases; nucleotides outside the gene matches: 3. The CDR3 protein is CAINDRVYGYTF. Written as DNA, the CDR3 is TGTGCCATCAACGACAGGGTCTATGGCTACACCTTC.

This clonotype was seen a handful of times. This chain links TRBV12-3 or TRBV12-4 with TRBJ1-2; D may be TRBD1 (6 bases). V was clipped by 8 bases and J by 5 bases, with 12 bases between them. This CDR3 comprises 12 residues. CDR3 DNA sequence: TGTGCCAGCGGGGACACGGCTTATGGCTACACCTTC. Translated: CASGDTAYGYTF.

This clonotype was counted only a few times. V usage is TRBV7-3 and J usage is TRBJ2-1; tentatively, D is TRBD1 (6 bases). This CDR3 is 16 amino acids long. The germline V gene encodes CDR1 SGHTA and CDR2 FQGTGA. V lost 4 bases and J 0 bases, leaving 13 bases between the germline ends. The chain's CDR3 is CASSSWTDSSYNEQFF. Here the CDR3 DNA reads TGTGCCAGCAGCTCGTGGACGGACAGCTCCTACAATGAGCAGTTCTTC.

This clonotype has a handful of counts. The rearrangement links TRBV7-8 to TRBJ2-5; the D is unclear. The CDR3 length is 14 residues. Looked up from germline, CDR1 is SGHVS and CDR2 is FQNEAQ. The V and J ends lost 5 bases and 2 bases respectively, with 12 bases between them. The DNA for the CDR3 is TGTGCCAGCAGCCGAAGTAAGGTTCAAGAGACCCAGTACTTC. This encodes CASSRSKVQETQYF.

This clonotype was found many times. The chain recombines TRBV7-2 with TRBJ2-3; 12 bases are shared with TRBD2. This CDR3 contains 16 residues. With V trimmed by 0 bases and J by 5 bases, 3 bases remained unmatched. Germline CDR1 and CDR2: SGHTA and FQGNSA. CDR3 sequence reads: CASSLAWGLAGDTQYF. CDR3 nucleotides: TGTGCCAGCAGCTTAGCTTGGGGACTAGCGGGAGATACGCAGTATTTT.

The chain has TRBV13 and TRBJ1-1; D remains ambiguous. In germline, CDR1 is PRHDT, CDR2 FYEKMQ (reference sequence). CDR3 length equals 16 residues. With 4 bases removed from V and 4 bases from J, the gap between germline ends came to 19 bases. This chain's CDR3 is CASSSLGLSLGTEAFF. CDR3 nucleotides: TGTGCCAGCAGCTCATTAGGGTTGTCGCTTGGCACTGAAGCTTTCTTT.

CDR3 sequence reads: CASSPGPYLGELFF. Here the CDR3 DNA reads TGTGCCAGCTCACCAGGGCCCTACCTCGGGGAGCTGTTTTTT. The rearrangement uses TRBV18 and TRBJ2-2; D call uncertain. The CDR3 consists of 14 residues. The germline CDR1 and CDR2 sequences are KGHSH and LQKENI. Trimming took 2 bases from V and 7 from J, leaving 11 bases between them.

This clonotype was seen more than once but under ten times. J is TRBJ2-1 and V is TRBV12-3 or TRBV12-4; tentatively, D is TRBD1 or TRBD2 (5 bases each). The length of the CDR3 is 13 residues. Trimming shortened V by 5 bases and J by 8 bases, and 13 bases separated the two germline ends. The CDR3 sequence: CASSGTALDEQFF. The CDR3 nucleotides are TGTGCCAGCAGTGGGACGGCCCTGGATGAGCAGTTCTTC.